This T cell receptor beta chain came from a study of T cell responses to AZD1222 COVID-19 vaccine. Germline-derived CDR1 and CDR2 are SGHTA and FQGNSA. The CDR3 runs to 13 residues. V gave up 3 bases and J gave up 12 bases; unmatched junction bases: 5. Here immunoSEQ multiplex PCR was the method, and the copy in TCRdb shows in-frame clones only, minus some. The data hold over 85,000 clones, with around 89% observed a single time. The starting material was peripheral blood, obtained on day 0 of AZD1222 vaccination. This sequence joins TRBV7-2 and TRBJ1-6, with 7 nucleotides matching TRBD1. This TCR derives from an adult in good health. This CDR3 reads CASSFVQGEPLHF. DNA of the CDR3: TGTGCCAGCAGCTTCGTGCAGGGGGAACCCCTCCACTTT.